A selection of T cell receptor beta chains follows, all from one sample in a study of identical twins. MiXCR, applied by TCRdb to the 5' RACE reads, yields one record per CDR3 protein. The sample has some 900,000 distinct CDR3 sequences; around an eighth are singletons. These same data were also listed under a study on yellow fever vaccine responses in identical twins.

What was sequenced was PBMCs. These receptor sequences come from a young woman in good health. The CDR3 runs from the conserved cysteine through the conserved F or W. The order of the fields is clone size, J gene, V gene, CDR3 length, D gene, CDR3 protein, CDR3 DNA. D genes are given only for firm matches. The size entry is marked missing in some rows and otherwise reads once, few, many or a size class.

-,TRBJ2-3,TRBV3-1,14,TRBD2,CASSQEVSGGTQYF,TGTGCCAGCAGCCAAGAGGTTAGCGGGGGTACGCAGTATTTT
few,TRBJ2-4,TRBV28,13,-,CASSLRSGSIQYF,TGTGCCAGCAGTTTACGTTCCGGGAGCATTCAGTACTTC
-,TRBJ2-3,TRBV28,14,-,CASSYQGFLDTQYF,TGTGCCAGCAGTTACCAGGGTTTCTTAGATACGCAGTATTTT
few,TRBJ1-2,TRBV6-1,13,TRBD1,CASSDMTGVGYTF,TGTGCCAGCAGTGATATGACAGGGGTTGGCTACACCTTC
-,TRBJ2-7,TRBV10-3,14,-,CAISDGLTDYEQYF,TGTGCCATCAGTGACGGGCTAACCGACTACGAGCAGTACTTC
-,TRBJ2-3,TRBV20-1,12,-,CSAREWSDTQYF,TGCAGTGCTAGAGAATGGTCAGATACGCAGTATTTT
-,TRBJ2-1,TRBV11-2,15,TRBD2,CPSREGLAGNNEQFF,TGTCCCAGCAGAGAGGGACTAGCGGGAAACAATGAGCAGTTCTTC
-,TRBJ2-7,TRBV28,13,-,CASSLKTRYEQYF,TGTGCCAGCAGTTTAAAAACTCGCTACGAGCAGTACTTC
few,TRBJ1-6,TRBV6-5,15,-,CASSYSPGAYSPLHF,TGTGCCAGCAGTTACTCCCCAGGGGCATATTCACCCCTCCACTTT
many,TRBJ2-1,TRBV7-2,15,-,CASSLVEGTHNEQFF,TGTGCCAGCAGCTTAGTCGAGGGGACCCACAATGAGCAGTTCTTC
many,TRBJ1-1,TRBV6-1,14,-,CASSPTTQGVEAFF,TGTGCCAGCAGTCCAACTACACAGGGAGTTGAAGCTTTCTTT
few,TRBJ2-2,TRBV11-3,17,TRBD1,CASSGARTGFNTGELFF,TGTGCCAGCAGCGGAGCCAGGACAGGGTTTAACACCGGGGAGCTGTTTTTT
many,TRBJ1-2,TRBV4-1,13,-,CASSQDRRAGYTF,TGCGCCAGCAGCCAAGATAGGCGGGCGGGCTACACCTTC
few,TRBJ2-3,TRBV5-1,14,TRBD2,CASRLAGDGDTQYF,TGCGCCAGCAGACTAGCGGGGGATGGAGATACGCAGTATTTT
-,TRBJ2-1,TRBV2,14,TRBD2,CASRGAGIYNEQFF,TGTGCCAGCAGGGGAGCGGGAATTTACAATGAGCAGTTCTTC
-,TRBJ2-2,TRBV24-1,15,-,CATSRGSSNTGELFF,TGTGCCACCAGTCGGGGGTCGTCGAACACCGGGGAGCTGTTTTTT
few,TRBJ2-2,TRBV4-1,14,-,CASSQGRGAGELFF,TGCGCCAGCAGCCAGGGACGGGGAGCCGGGGAGCTGTTTTTT
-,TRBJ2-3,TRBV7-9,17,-,CASSLAGHYRFTDTQYF,TGTGCCAGCAGCTTAGCGGGACACTACCGATTCACAGATACGCAGTATTTT
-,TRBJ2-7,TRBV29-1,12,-,CSVGREFYEQYF,TGCAGCGTTGGTAGGGAGTTCTACGAGCAGTACTTC
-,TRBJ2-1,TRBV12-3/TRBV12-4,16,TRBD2,CASSPAGGGRVNEQFF,TGTGCCAGCAGCCCCGCGGGAGGCGGGAGAGTTAATGAGCAGTTCTTC
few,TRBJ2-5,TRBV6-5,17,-,CASSYHPLRGKGETQYF,TGTGCCAGCAGTTACCACCCGTTGAGGGGAAAGGGGGAGACCCAGTACTTC
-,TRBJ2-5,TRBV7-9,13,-,CASSLEGPGAQYF,TGTGCCAGCAGCTTAGAGGGCCCGGGGGCCCAGTACTTC
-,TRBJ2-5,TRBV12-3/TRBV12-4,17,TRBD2,CASSHMASGSWLETQYF,TGTGCCAGCTCCCACATGGCCAGCGGGAGTTGGCTGGAGACCCAGTACTTC
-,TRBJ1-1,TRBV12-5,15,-,CASGSRDNPYTEAFF,TGTGCTAGTGGTTCCCGGGACAACCCATACACTGAAGCTTTCTTT
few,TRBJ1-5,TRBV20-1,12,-,CSATPLDQPQHF,TGCAGTGCTACACCCCTGGATCAGCCCCAGCATTTT
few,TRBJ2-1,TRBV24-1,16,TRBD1,CATSDLRTGWGNEQFF,TGTGCCACCAGTGATTTGCGGACAGGGTGGGGCAATGAGCAGTTCTTC
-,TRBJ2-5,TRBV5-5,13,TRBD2,CASSFLGLAAQYF,TGTGCCAGCAGCTTCTTAGGACTAGCGGCCCAGTACTTC
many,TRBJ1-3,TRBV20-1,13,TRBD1,CSATTGSGNTIYF,TGCAGTGCTACGACAGGGTCTGGAAACACCATATATTTT
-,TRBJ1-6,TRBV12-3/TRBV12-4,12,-,CASSFGRGPLHF,TGTGCCAGCAGTTTTGGGAGGGGGCCCCTCCACTTT
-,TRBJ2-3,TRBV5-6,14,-,CASSRRDSTDTQYF,TGTGCCAGCAGCCGACGGGACTCCACAGATACGCAGTATTTT
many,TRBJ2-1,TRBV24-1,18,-,CATSDSLGPLSSYNEQFF,TGTGCCACCAGTGATTCGCTGGGACCATTGAGCTCCTACAATGAGCAGTTCTTC
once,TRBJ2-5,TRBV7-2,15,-,CASSSPPVTQETQYF,TGTGCCAGCAGCTCCCCGCCGGTGACCCAAGAGACCCAGTACTTC
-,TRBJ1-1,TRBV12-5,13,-,CASGLGGLGEAFF,TGTGCTAGTGGTTTGGGCGGGCTAGGTGAAGCTTTCTTT
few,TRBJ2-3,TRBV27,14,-,CASSFSSVLDTQYF,TGTGCCAGCAGTTTCAGTAGTGTGTTGGATACGCAGTATTTT
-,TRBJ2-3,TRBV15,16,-,CATSRAGRGSTDTQYF,TGTGCCACCAGCAGAGCGGGCAGGGGCAGCACAGATACGCAGTATTTT